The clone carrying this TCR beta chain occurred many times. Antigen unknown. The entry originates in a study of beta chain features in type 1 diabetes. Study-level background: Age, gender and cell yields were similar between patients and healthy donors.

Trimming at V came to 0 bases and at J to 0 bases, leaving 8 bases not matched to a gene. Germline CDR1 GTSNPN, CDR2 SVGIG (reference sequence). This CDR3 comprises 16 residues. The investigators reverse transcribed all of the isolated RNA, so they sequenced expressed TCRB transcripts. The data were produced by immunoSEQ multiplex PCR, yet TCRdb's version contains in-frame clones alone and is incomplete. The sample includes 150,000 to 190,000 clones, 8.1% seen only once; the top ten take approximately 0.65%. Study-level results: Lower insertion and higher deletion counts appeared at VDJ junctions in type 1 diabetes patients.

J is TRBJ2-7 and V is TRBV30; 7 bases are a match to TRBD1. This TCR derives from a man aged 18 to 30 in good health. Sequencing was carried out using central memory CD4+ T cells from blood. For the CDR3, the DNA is TGTGCCTGGAGTGTTATCCTCTGGGACAGCTCCTACGAGCAGTACTTC. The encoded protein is CAWSVILWDSSYEQYF.